This T cell receptor (beta chain) was identified in a study of Tregs in tolerant kidney transplant recipients. Related graft donors supplied nonmyeloablative bone marrow transplants, and mixed chimerism was transient. CD4+CD25+CD127- Tregs, CD4+CD25- non-Tregs, CD4 and CD8 cells were sorted. TCRdb keeps only in-frame clones here, not all; method: immunoSEQ multiplex PCR. The table lists roughly 54,000 clones, about 92% of them singletons. A remark on this clone: What it recognizes is unknown.

The study's findings and limits: Expanding Tregs on activated donor B cells appeared to best identify donor-specific TCRbeta clones. Changing PCR primers prevented nucleotide comparison between some patients' samples.

This TCR derives from a human patient who received a combined kidney and bone marrow transplant. The graft donor may account for some of the T cells. Here the sequenced sample was CD8+ T cells from blood (PBMCs), taken 12 months after the transplant.

This CDR3 reads CASSLSSPETSGNYNEQFF. The CDR3 DNA is TGTGCCAGCAGCTTAAGCTCCCCCGAGACTAGCGGAAACTACAATGAGCAGTTCTTC. The chain uses TRBV7-3 and TRBJ2-1, with 9 positions matching TRBD2. The V gene end was trimmed by 1 base and the J gene end by 3 bases; junction bases not matched to a gene: 13. The germline V gene has CDR1 SGHTA and CDR2 FQGTGA. There are 19 residues in the CDR3. Drawing the rest from reference TRBV7-3 and TRBJ2-1, the complete variable domain is GAGVSQTPSNKVTEKGKYVELRCDPISGHTALYWYRQSLGQGPEFLIYFQGTGAADDSGLPNDRFFAVRPEGSVSTLKIQRTERGDSAVYLCASSLSSPETSGNYNEQFFGPGTRLTVL.